This T cell receptor beta chain was sequenced during a study of cytomegalovirus exposure and HLA in healthy donors. The germline CDR1 and CDR2 sequences are LNHDA and SQIVND (reference sequence). This CDR3 is built from 14 residues. The V end lost 7 bases, the J end lost 0 bases, and 10 bases lay between the germline ends. In the PCR, 60 Vbeta and 13 Jbeta primers were used. Sequencing was performed with immunoSEQ multiplex PCR; in TCRdb, only in-frame clones are kept and a portion is missing. The sample yields 150,000 to 200,000 clones, around 68% seen once. This receptor was taken from a woman aged 40 to 50 in good health and CMV-seropositive. Sequencing was done on a sample of PBMCs. V and J are TRBV19 and TRBJ1-3; no reliable D call. The CDR3 here is CASTGYFSGNTIYF. Written as DNA, the CDR3 is TGTGCCAGTACCGGGTACTTCTCTGGAAACACCATATATTTT.